Listed here are 24 T cell receptor beta chains from one sample, sequenced in a study of shared clonotypes between healthy human individuals. TCRdb keeps only in-frame clones here, not all; method: immunoSEQ multiplex PCR. The top ten hold around 0.38% of the sample, which has roughly 1,500,000 clones, 97% to 99% seen once. The sample taken for sequencing was naive CD4+ T cells sorted from blood. Subset in this sample: CD45RA+ positively selected. The receptors come from a man between 25 and 39 years old in good health.

The chain recombines TRBV5-4 with TRBJ2-1, with 10 bases identical to TRBD2. The CDR3 length is 16 residues. With V trimmed by 0 bases and J by 4 bases, 4 bases remained unmatched. Germline V lookup: CDR1 SGHNT, CDR2 YYREEE (reference sequence). The CDR3: CASSLGSGRGYNEQFF. The CDR3 nucleotides are TGTGCCAGCAGCTTGGGGAGCGGGAGGGGTTACAATGAGCAGTTCTTC.

V usage is TRBV6-1 and J usage is TRBJ2-2, with a tentative D call TRBD1 (6 bases). The ends were cut back, 7 bases at V and 3 bases at J, with 9 bases in the middle. Germline V gives CDR1 MNHNS, CDR2 SASEGT. The CDR3 is 13 amino acids. The CDR3 sequence: CASTWTDTGELFF. The CDR3 DNA sequence: TGTGCCAGCACCTGGACAGACACCGGGGAGCTGTTTTTT.

The chain joins TRBV2 to TRBJ1-4, with D uncertain. Germline lookup yields CDR1 SNHLY and CDR2 FYNNEI. V was cut by 6 bases and J by 0 bases, with 5 bases left in between. This CDR3 region has 13 residues. CDR3 nucleotide sequence: TGTGCCAGCAGGGCGGCAACTAATGAAAAACTGTTTTTT. Translated, it gives CASRAATNEKLFF.

J is TRBJ2-7 and V is TRBV7-2; TRBD2 agrees at 7 bases. With V trimmed by 1 base and J by 0 bases, 3 bases remained unmatched. The germline V gene has CDR1 SGHTA and CDR2 FQGNSA. The CDR3 covers 15 residues. This CDR3 reads CASSLDGGSSYEQYF. The CDR3 bases are TGTGCCAGCAGCTTAGACGGCGGGAGCTCCTACGAGCAGTACTTC.

This clone was counted a single time. Additional DNA sequences in this sample encode the identical CDR3. This chain links TRBV2 with TRBJ2-7; D is unclear. The CDR3 covers 10 residues. Trimming cost V 4 bases and J 6 bases, with 4 bases left between them. Germline values: CDR1 SNHLY, CDR2 FYNNEI. This CDR3 is CASSVTEQYF. CDR3 DNA: TGTGCCAGCAGTGTAACCGAGCAGTACTTC.

The chain employs TRBV7-9 and TRBJ2-7; D may be TRBD1 (6 bases). Per the germline V gene, CDR1 is SEHNR and CDR2 is FQNEAQ (reference sequence). V was clipped by 5 bases and J by 3 bases, with 14 bases between them. This CDR3 is 14 amino acids long. The CDR3 bases are TGTGCCAGCAGCCGACGTACAGGGAACTACGAGCAGTACTTC. This translates into CASSRRTGNYEQYF.

The V gene is TRBV11-3, the J gene TRBJ2-1, with D possibly being TRBD2 (6 bases). The CDR3 spans 15 residues. Trimming cost V 3 bases and J 9 bases, with 18 bases left between them. CDR1 and CDR2 from the germline V gene are SGHNT and YENEEA. In nucleotides, the CDR3 is TGTGCCAGCAGCTTTACCTCGACTAGTTTTGGTGAGCAGTTCTTC. Amino acid sequence: CASSFTSTSFGEQFF.

The CDR3: CASSYRTSGTLETQYF. In DNA form, the CDR3 reads TGTGCCAGCAGTTACCGGACTAGCGGGACTCTAGAGACCCAGTACTTC. This sequence joins TRBV6-5 and TRBJ2-5; 12 nucleotides line up with TRBD2. Germline lookup yields CDR1 MNHEY and CDR2 SVGAGI. This CDR3 spans 16 amino acids. J lost 4 bases, V lost 2 bases, and 5 bases had no gene match.

As regards this clone: In the same sample, other DNA sequences code for this CDR3. The chain carries TRBV28 and TRBJ1-5; TRBD1 aligns across 9 bases. Germline values: CDR1 MDHEN, CDR2 SYDVKM. V lost 6 bases and J lost 5; bases outside the gene matches: 5. The CDR3 covers 14 residues. CDR3 coding DNA: TGTGCCAGCAGCCCAGGGACAGGGTATCAGCCCCAGCATTTT. It yields the protein CASSPGTGYQPQHF.

The chain links TRBV19 to TRBJ2-7; either TRBD1 or TRBD2 may fit D (5 bases each). The V end was cut by 3 bases, the J end by 6 bases, with 12 bases between. This CDR3 spans 13 amino acids. Germline CDR1 LNHDA, CDR2 SQIVND (reference sequence). CDR3 sequence (DNA): TGTGCCAGTAGTATCGTACAGAGGGGCGAGCAGTACTTC. It codes for CASSIVQRGEQYF.

This chain uses TRBV18 with TRBJ2-1, with 10 bases matching TRBD1. V was pared by 1 base and J by 6 bases, with 6 bases of the junction left unmatched. The CDR3 sequence is 16 residues long. Germline V gives CDR1 KGHSH, CDR2 LQKENI. The CDR3 coding sequence is TGTGCCAGCTCACCACAGGGGACAGGGGTTGGCAATGAGCAGTTCTTC. The encoded protein is CASSPQGTGVGNEQFF.

The chain joins TRBV6-5 to TRBJ2-7; TRBD2 aligns across 8 bases. The V gene end was trimmed by 6 bases and the J gene end by 11 bases; junction bases not matched to a gene: 15. Germline lookup yields CDR1 MNHEY and CDR2 SVGAGI. The CDR3 contains 14 residues. In DNA, the CDR3 is TGTGCCAGCAGAAGGACTAGCAGGACGTTAGTGAAGTACTTC. Translated: CASRRTSRTLVKYF.

In nucleotides, the CDR3 is TGTGCCACCAGCAGAAGAAGCTCAACCTCCTACGAGCAGTACTTC. It specifies CATSRRSSTSYEQYF. J is TRBJ2-7 and V is TRBV15; D remains unclear. The germline V gene encodes CDR1 LNHNV and CDR2 YYDKDF (reference sequence). V lost 2 bases and J lost 0, with 11 bases in between. This CDR3 is built from 15 residues.

The CDR3 loop is CASSLLGGTYEQYF. CDR3 DNA: TGTGCCAGCAGCTTACTCGGGGGCACCTACGAGCAGTACTTC. The chain has TRBV7-3 and TRBJ2-7, with D perhaps given as TRBD1 or TRBD2 (6 bases each). The germline V gene encodes CDR1 SGHTA and CDR2 FQGTGA. CDR3 length equals 14 residues. V was shortened by 2 bases and J by 2 bases, with 10 bases between the two germline ends.

The CDR3 loop reads CASSISGTSTTQYF. As DNA, the CDR3 is TGTGCCAGCAGCATTTCCGGGACCTCTACTACCCAGTACTTC. The chain has TRBV5-4 and TRBJ2-5; possibly TRBD1 or TRBD2 for D (5 bases each). The CDR3 extends over 14 amino acids. V was trimmed by 4 bases and J by 8 bases, leaving 18 bases between them. Per the germline V gene, CDR1 is SGHNT and CDR2 is YYREEE (reference sequence).

This chain connects TRBV29-1 to TRBJ2-3, with a weak D call TRBD2 (6 bases). The CDR3 totals 15 residues. Trimming shortened V by 3 bases and J by 2 bases, and 15 bases separated the two germline ends. Per germline, CDR1 SQVTM and CDR2 ANQGSEA. CDR3: CSVDGTFNPTDTQYF. CDR3 DNA sequence: TGCAGCGTTGATGGGACTTTCAACCCCACAGATACGCAGTATTTT.

This rearrangement joins TRBV7-2 to TRBJ2-1; 10 bases line up with TRBD2. There are 15 residues in the CDR3. J gave up 4 bases and V 6 bases, and 6 bases lay outside the gene matches. Germline-derived CDR1 and CDR2 are SGHTA and FQGNSA. The CDR3 region has the DNA TGTGCCAGCAGGGGAAGCGGGAGGGCATACAATGAGCAGTTCTTC. It yields the protein CASRGSGRAYNEQFF.

The chain has TRBV5-1 and TRBJ1-1; D may be TRBD1 (6 bases). CDR3 length equals 17 residues. V lost 2 bases, J lost 5 bases, and 22 bases lay in between. Per the germline V gene, CDR1 is SGHRS and CDR2 is YFSETQ. The CDR3 region is CASSFGDFTGFRTEAFF. In nucleotides, the CDR3 is TGCGCCAGCAGCTTCGGGGATTTTACAGGGTTCCGGACTGAAGCTTTCTTT.

The chain carries TRBV6-1 and TRBJ2-2; 9 nucleotides agree with TRBD1. The CDR3 extends over 14 amino acids. CDR1 and CDR2 (germline): MNHNS, SASEGT. V trimming: 5 bases; J trimming: 7 bases; junction bases outside the gene matches: 5. CDR3 in amino acids: CASSWTGAGGELFF. CDR3 DNA sequence: TGTGCCAGCAGTTGGACAGGGGCGGGCGGGGAGCTGTTTTTT.

V and J are TRBV5-1 and TRBJ2-1; the match to TRBD2 covers 9 bases. V lost 4 bases to trimming and J lost 5 bases; unmatched junction nucleotides: 7. The CDR3 runs 15 residues. The germline V gene encodes CDR1 SGHRS and CDR2 YFSETQ. CDR3: CASSPRTSADNEQFF. CDR3 DNA: TGCGCCAGCAGCCCACGGACTAGCGCAGACAATGAGCAGTTCTTC.

This clone was counted once. This sequence joins TRBV5-4 and TRBJ2-3, with D possibly matching TRBD2 (5 bases). The CDR3 contains 14 residues. The germline V gene has CDR1 SGHNT and CDR2 YYREEE (reference sequence). Trimming took 0 bases from V and 2 from J, leaving 7 bases between them. CDR3 sequence: CASSLELATDTQYF. The CDR3 region has the DNA TGTGCCAGCAGCTTGGAGCTAGCCACAGATACGCAGTATTTT.

This rearrangement joins TRBV6-1 to TRBJ1-2; TRBD1 matches 9 bases. Germline V gives CDR1 MNHNS, CDR2 SASEGT. The CDR3 consists of 17 residues. The V and J ends lost 1 base and 5 bases, in that order; junction bases with no gene match: 11. CDR3 loop: CASSEVGTGKVGYGYTF. The DNA for the CDR3 is TGTGCCAGCAGTGAAGTTGGGACAGGGAAGGTTGGATATGGCTACACCTTC.

About this clone: One end of the junction varies from germline; a read error may be responsible. The chain joins TRBV18 to TRBJ2-5; D may match TRBD1 or TRBD2 (5 bases each). CDR3 size: 19 residues. Germline-derived CDR1 and CDR2 are KGHSH and LQKENI. DNA for the CDR3: TGTGCCAGCTCTCCACCGGGACGATTTTCTGGTTTCGGGCTAGAGACCCAGTACTTC. This sequence encodes CASSPPGRFSGFGLETQYF.

On this clone: Other DNA sequences in this specimen translate into the identical CDR3. V is TRBV2 and J is TRBJ1-3; TRBD1 matches 9 bases. With V trimmed by 6 bases and J by 4 bases, 4 bases remained unmatched. Looked up from germline, CDR1 is SNHLY and CDR2 is FYNNEI. There are 14 residues in the CDR3. CDR3 loop: CASSGQGFGNTIYF. Here the CDR3 DNA reads TGTGCCAGCAGCGGACAGGGGTTCGGAAACACCATATATTTT.